This T cell receptor beta chain was recovered during a study of blood T cell repertoires in COVID-19. This CDR3 contains 15 residues. The V end was cut by 5 bases, the J end by 6 bases, with 15 bases between. Looked up from germline, CDR1 is SGHRS and CDR2 is YFSETQ. Data came from immunoSEQ multiplex PCR; TCRdb stores just in-frame clones and leaves some out. Of fewer than 350,000 clones listed, roughly 86% were seen once; the top ten hold around 1%. The chain carries TRBV5-1 and TRBJ1-6, with a tentative D call TRBD1 (6 bases). The TCR was taken from a woman between 25 and 40 years old who had recovered from COVID-19. Material for sequencing was PBMCs or T cells enriched from blood (not recorded which). CDR3 sequence: CASSPNRASNSPLHF. The DNA for the CDR3 is TGCGCCAGCAGTCCTAACAGGGCGTCTAATTCACCCCTCCACTTT.